This T cell receptor (beta chain) was sequenced for a study of T cells in Graves' hyperthyroidism and ophthalmopathy. A few counts support this clonotype. This CDR3 spans 18 amino acids. Trimming shortened V by 5 bases and J by 4 bases, and 24 bases separated the two germline ends. The V gene's germline CDR1 is MNHNS and CDR2 SASEGT. RNA transcripts were the template for amplifying TCR beta CDR3 regions. TCR CDR3 underwent first-round RT-PCR with the HTBI primer set. TCRdb independently ran MiXCR on the multiplex PCR reads; one entry per CDR3 protein. Of 350,000 to 400,000 distinct CDR3 sequences detected, about 15% appear once; the ten largest clones hold roughly 33%.

The sample was blood. The V gene is TRBV6-1, the J gene TRBJ1-5, with D tentatively TRBD1 (5 bases). This sequence originates from a woman aged 30 to 39 with Graves' hyperthyroidism. CDR3 sequence (DNA): TGTGCCAGCAGTAAGAAAAAATTCGGGACGAATCTAAATCAGCCCCAGCATTTT. As protein: CASSKKKFGTNLNQPQHF.